Only a few counts were recorded for the clone carrying this T cell receptor (beta chain). Its antigen is unidentified. The time point was: persistent/refractory GD, antithyroid drugs over 5 years with positive TRAb. PBMC-extracted RNA yielded the TCR library. Patients were from an endocrinology department in Xi'an, China. The data were obtained in a study of regulatory T cells in long-lasting Graves disease. The V end was cut by 7 bases, the J end by 0 bases, with 9 bases between. The CDR3 has 13 amino acids. The germline V gene has CDR1 KGHSH and CDR2 LQKENI. The authors built TCR beta libraries using iRepertoire HTBI primers and Arm-PCR of CDR3 regions. TCRdb passed the multiplex PCR reads through MiXCR, listing each CDR3 protein once. The table lists approximately 400,000 distinct CDR3 sequences, roughly 24% of them singletons. Regarding the study as a whole: It was in persistent disease that TRBV28, TRBJ1-2 and TRBJ2-5 were favored. A limited number of samples was an acknowledged limitation.

The sequencing used peripheral blood mononuclear cells (PBMCs), collected when the disease was refractory, from a patient treated with antithyroid drugs. The chain uses TRBV18 and TRBJ1-1, with D hard to call. The TCR originated in a woman aged 40 to 50 with Graves disease. The CDR3 spells CASCPGLNTEAFF. The CDR3 bases are TGTGCCAGCTGCCCAGGTTTGAACACTGAAGCTTTCTTT.